Its frequency marks the clone carrying this TCR beta chain as medium-sized. The antigen remains unidentified. It was UMI-labeled 5' RACE by which the TCR beta libraries were made. TCRdb reprocessed the 5' RACE reads, with one entry per CDR3 protein and no DNA. The sample data list about 6,700 distinct CDR3 sequences. The data originate from a study of human CD8 memory T cell subsets. Study observations and caveats: Stem-like memory and precursor exhausted T cells had similarly high diversity, unlike effector memory cells.

Among CD8+ T cells, TPEX were CCR7+ PD-1+ TIGIT+ early memory cells with exhausted-like traits. The PBMC originated from buffy coats obtained from healthy donors. The CDR3 length is 11 residues. Germline CDR1 LNHNV, CDR2 YYDKDF (reference sequence). The origin of this receptor is a human donor in good health. This rearrangement joins TRBV15 to TRBJ1-2; TCRdb calls TRBD1, which cannot be checked without DNA. The sample taken for sequencing was CD8+ T cells from PBMCs. CDR3 in amino acids: CATGDTYGYTF.